Below, 25 T cell receptor beta chains from the same sample are listed, as sequenced in a study of T cells in Graves' hyperthyroidism and ophthalmopathy. Authors of the study amplified TCR beta CDR3 regions from RNA transcripts. TCR CDR3 underwent first-round RT-PCR with the HTBI primer set. TCRdb analysed the multiplex PCR reads with MiXCR anew, one entry per CDR3 protein. Altogether approximately 400,000 distinct CDR3 sequences are present, approximately 19% being singletons, with the ten largest covering about 3.5%. The specimen was blood. The receptors come from a woman under 30 with Graves' hyperthyroidism.

This clonotype has ten or more counts. V usage is TRBV30 and J usage is TRBJ1-2; D is undetermined. Per the germline V gene, CDR1 is GTSNPN and CDR2 is SVGIG (reference sequence). The CDR3 loop spans 13 amino acids. V shed 2 bases and J shed 4 bases, with 11 bases lying between them. The CDR3 DNA sequence: TGTGCCTGGAGTATACTTGTAGGCTATGGCTACACCTTC. This translates into CAWSILVGYGYTF.

This clonotype was seen many times. An end of the junction does not agree with germline; a read error may underlie this. The J gene is TRBJ2-7, the V gene TRBV12-3 or TRBV12-4; D is undetermined. The CDR3 consists of 12 residues. CDR3 loop: CASSLSKNEQYF. The DNA for the CDR3 is TGTGCTAGCAGTTTGTCAAAAAACGAGCAGTACTTC.

This chain joins TRBV2 and TRBJ1-3; 9 bases line up with TRBD1. The CDR3 spans 16 residues. Germline V gives CDR1 SNHLY, CDR2 FYNNEI. J gave up 4 bases and V 3 bases, and 7 bases lay outside the gene matches. DNA for the CDR3: TGTGCCAGCAGTGACCCCGGACAGGGGAGAGGAAACACCATATATTTT. The encoded protein is CASSDPGQGRGNTIYF.

The chain links TRBV24-1 to TRBJ2-7; 9 bases are a match to TRBD1. With V trimmed by 5 bases and J by 0 bases, 4 bases remained unmatched. Germline CDR1 KGHDR, CDR2 SFDVKD. The CDR3 runs to 15 residues. The CDR3 is CATSVKTGGSYEQYF. CDR3 DNA sequence: TGTGCCACCAGTGTCAAGACAGGGGGCTCCTACGAGCAGTACTTC.

This clonotype was recorded at least ten times. This chain links TRBV6-4 with TRBJ2-6, with TRBD2 matching 12 bases. The CDR3 length is 17 residues. CDR1 and CDR2 (germline): MRHNA, SNTAGT. The junction had 3 bases not matched to a gene; V was cut back by 5 bases and J by 1 base. CDR3 bases: TGTGCCAGCAGTACTAGCGGGGGGACTTCTGGGGCCAACGTCCTGACTTTC. It encodes CASSTSGGTSGANVLTF.

This clonotype was detected many times. The genes are TRBV6-1 and TRBJ1-5; D remains unclear. CDR3 length: 16 residues. Trimming took off 0 bases at V and 9 bases at J, with 18 bases between the two ends. Germline V CDR1 and CDR2: MNHNS, SASEGT. Written as DNA, the CDR3 is TGTGCCAGCAGTGAAGCGGTTTCCGTTTTTCGGTGGCCCCAGCATTTT. It codes for CASSEAVSVFRWPQHF.

Many counts were recorded for this clonotype. The chain is built from TRBV20-1 and TRBJ2-2; perhaps D is TRBD1 or TRBD2 (6 bases each). The CDR3 spans 14 residues. Germline lookup yields CDR1 DFQATT and CDR2 SNEGSKA (reference sequence). Trimming removed 2 bases from V and 6 bases from J, with 13 bases in between. The CDR3 is CSARRGAAAGELFF. For the CDR3, the DNA is TGCAGTGCTAGAAGGGGGGCTGCGGCCGGGGAGCTGTTTTTT.

The chain links TRBV6-1 to TRBJ2-7; 7 nucleotides line up with TRBD1. Germline V gives CDR1 MNHNS, CDR2 SASEGT. The CDR3 contains 12 residues. Trimming at V came to 6 bases and at J to 5 bases, leaving 4 bases not matched to a gene. The CDR3 bases are TGTGCCAGCAGGACCGACAGGGACGAGCAGTACTTC. Its protein is CASRTDRDEQYF.

Details on this clonotype: This may come from a read error, since a much larger clone is one base off. This sequence joins TRBV19 and TRBJ2-5; D call uncertain. Germline V gene data show CDR1 as LNHDA and CDR2 as SQIVND (reference sequence). This CDR3 contains 14 residues. The DNA for the CDR3 is TGTGCCAGTAGCACTGACTGGCACCAAGAGACCCAGGACTTC. Translating gives CASSTDWHQETQDF.

The table lists this clonotype with many counts. The V call is TRBV20-1, the J call TRBJ1-1, with D uncertain. The CDR3 sequence is 15 residues long. The V gene lost 3 bases and the J gene lost 3 bases, with 17 bases spanning the gap. CDR1 DFQATT and CDR2 SNEGSKA come from the germline V gene (reference sequence). CDR3 sequence reads: CSARIEMRGDTEAFF. The DNA of the CDR3 is TGCAGTGCTAGGATAGAGATGCGCGGGGACACTGAAGCTTTCTTT.

In its sample, this clonotype was seen many times. The rearrangement uses TRBV7-2 and TRBJ2-7; TRBD1 or TRBD2 may be the D gene (5 bases each). Trimming cost V 5 bases and J 3 bases, with 17 bases left between them. Germline V lookup: CDR1 SGHTA, CDR2 FQGNSA. This CDR3 region has 15 residues. The DNA of the CDR3 is TGTGCCAGCAGCCCTAGCCGACAGAACCTCTACGAGCAGTACTTC. This codes for CASSPSRQNLYEQYF.

In this sample, this clonotype turned up many times. The chain couples TRBV6-1 to TRBJ1-2; maybe TRBD1 (5 bases). Trimming removed 8 bases at V and 4 bases at J, with 11 bases between. CDR3 length: 12 amino acids. Germline CDR1 is MNHNS and CDR2 is SASEGT. The CDR3 nucleotides are TGTGCCAGCGTAGACAGCGTCTATGGCTACACCTTC. Its translation: CASVDSVYGYTF.

In this sample, this clonotype turned up many times. CDR3 nucleotide sequence: TGCAGCGTTACAACAGGGAGCGAGCAGTACTTC. Translating gives CSVTTGSEQYF. The V and J genes are TRBV29-1 and TRBJ2-7, with a possible D match to TRBD1 (6 bases). The V gene lost 5 bases and the J gene lost 6 bases, with 11 bases spanning the gap. The CDR3 length is 11 residues. The germline V gene has CDR1 SQVTM and CDR2 ANQGSEA.

Many counts were recorded for this clonotype. The rearrangement uses TRBV5-1 and TRBJ2-7, with 9 bases aligning to TRBD2. The CDR3 is 15 residues long. V lost 4 bases to trimming and J lost 4 bases; unmatched junction nucleotides: 9. The germline CDR1 and CDR2 sequences are SGHRS and YFSETQ. CDR3 bases: TGCGCCAGCAGCCCGGGGTCTAGCGGGGTGTACGAGCAGTACTTC. It is translated as CASSPGSSGVYEQYF. The complete variable domain, with remaining parts taken from reference TRBV5-1 and TRBJ2-7, reads KAGVTQTPRYLIKTRGQQVTLSCSPISGHRSVSWYQQTPGQGLQFLFEYFSETQRNKGNFPGRFSGRQFSNSRSEMNVSTLELGDSALYLCASSPGSSGVYEQYFGPGTRLTVT.

This clonotype appeared many times. This chain joins TRBV6-2 or TRBV6-3 and TRBJ2-7, with a possible D match to TRBD2 (6 bases). The CDR3 covers 15 residues. The V gene lost 2 bases and the J gene lost 4 bases, with 15 bases spanning the gap. Looked up from germline, CDR1 is MNHEY and CDR2 is SVGEGT. CDR3: CASSYATGVRYEQYF. The CDR3 nucleotides are TGTGCCAGCAGTTACGCTACGGGGGTTCGGTACGAGCAGTACTTC.

This clonotype has at least ten counts. This chain joins TRBV6-2 or TRBV6-3 and TRBJ1-2; no clear D. There are 14 residues in the CDR3. Trimming took off 6 bases at V and 3 bases at J, with 14 bases between the two ends. CDR1 and CDR2 from the germline V gene are MNHEY and SVGEGT. CDR3 coding DNA: TGTGCCAGCAGACTAAACAATAGATACTATGGCTACACCTTC. Encoded protein: CASRLNNRYYGYTF.

In this sample, this clonotype turned up many times. This rearrangement joins TRBV5-1 to TRBJ1-1; 7 bases are a match to TRBD1. Trimming cost V 0 bases and J 7 bases; bases outside gene matches: 6. The germline CDR1 and CDR2 sequences are SGHRS and YFSETQ. The CDR3 sequence is 14 residues long. The CDR3 loop reads CASSLAIGQVEAFF. The CDR3 nucleotides are TGCGCCAGCAGCTTGGCCATAGGACAGGTTGAAGCTTTCTTT.

This clonotype was picked up many times. The V gene is TRBV5-1, the J gene TRBJ1-1; tentative D call: TRBD1 (5 bases). Germline CDR1 is SGHRS and CDR2 is YFSETQ. The CDR3 runs 14 residues. Trimming left V 2 bases short and J 3 bases short, with 11 bases between. CDR3 sequence: CASSFWGRDTEAFF. The CDR3 DNA follows: TGCGCCAGCAGCTTTTGGGGCAGGGACACTGAAGCTTTCTTT.

This chain uses TRBV2 with TRBJ2-2; 7 nucleotides align to TRBD1. J gave up 3 bases and V 6 bases, and 10 bases lay outside the gene matches. CDR1 and CDR2 (germline): SNHLY, FYNNEI. CDR3 size: 16 residues. CDR3 sequence reads: CASRTPRGRDTGELFF. The CDR3 region has the DNA TGTGCCAGCAGGACACCCAGGGGGAGAGACACCGGGGAGCTGTTTTTT.

This clonotype was seen only a few times. The chain combines TRBV3-1 with TRBJ1-1, with D perhaps matching TRBD1 (5 bases). The CDR3 is 13 amino acids. Looked up from germline, CDR1 is LGHDT and CDR2 is YNNKEL (reference sequence). The ends were cut back, 0 bases at V and 12 bases at J, with 14 bases in the middle. In DNA form, the CDR3 reads TGTGCCAGCAGCCAAGAGTCTAGGGGTCGGACTTTCTTT. This sequence encodes CASSQESRGRTFF.

Many counts were recorded for this clonotype. The chain carries TRBV12-3 or TRBV12-4 and TRBJ2-7; TRBD2 matches 7 bases. Trimming at V came to 1 base and at J to 2 bases, leaving 2 bases not matched to a gene. The CDR3 is 14 amino acids. CDR3 region: CASSLVAGAYEQYF. DNA for the CDR3: TGTGCCAGCAGTTTAGTCGCGGGGGCCTACGAGCAGTACTTC.

This clonotype came up many times. CDR3 amino acids: CASSIGNPGATYGYTF. The CDR3, as DNA: TGTGCCAGTAGTATCGGGAATCCAGGGGCGACTTATGGCTACACCTTC. The chain joins TRBV19 to TRBJ1-2, with D perhaps TRBD1 (6 bases). Germline values: CDR1 LNHDA, CDR2 SQIVND (reference sequence). With 3 bases removed from V and 5 bases from J, the gap between germline ends came to 19 bases. This CDR3 spans 16 amino acids.

This clonotype was observed many times. V and J are TRBV7-2 and TRBJ2-7; weak D call: TRBD2 (5 bases). This CDR3 contains 14 residues. V gave up 4 bases and J gave up 3 bases, with 13 bases separating them. The germline V gene has CDR1 SGHTA and CDR2 FQGNSA. The CDR3 is CASSWGAIDYEQYF. The CDR3 DNA reads as TGTGCCAGCAGCTGGGGAGCGATCGACTACGAGCAGTACTTC.

This clonotype was observed at least ten times. The rearrangement uses TRBV28 and TRBJ2-7, with TRBD2 matching over 7 bases. Germline loops: CDR1 MDHEN, CDR2 SYDVKM. J lost 3 bases, V lost 3 bases, and 5 bases had no gene match. The CDR3 is 14 residues long. DNA for the CDR3: TGTGCCAGCAGTTTGGCCGGGACTAACTACGAGCAGTACTTC. As protein: CASSLAGTNYEQYF.

The sample holds many counts of this clonotype. CDR3 sequence reads: CASKQSGTVYSNQPQHF. Here the CDR3 DNA reads TGTGCCAGCAAACAATCCGGGACTGTGTATAGCAATCAGCCCCAGCATTTT. This sequence joins TRBV6-1 and TRBJ1-5; the D gene is possibly TRBD1 (5 bases). This CDR3 is built from 17 residues. The germline V gene has CDR1 MNHNS and CDR2 SASEGT. The germline V and J ends were trimmed by 7 bases and 0 bases, with 19 bases remaining between them.